This TCR beta chain was documented in a study of tumor-infiltrating lymphocytes in localized non-small cell lung cancer. In its sample, this clone was seen once. Profiled with immunoSEQ multiplex PCR; TCRdb holds only in-frame clones, not every one. The table has 5,000 to 8,000 clones, roughly 78% seen once. The germline CDR1 and CDR2 sequences are LNHDA and SQIVND (reference sequence). Between the trimmed V and J ends, which lost 9 bases and 3 bases, there was a span of 24 bases. The CDR3 runs 16 residues. V is TRBV19 and J is TRBJ2-7, with a weak D call TRBD2 (5 bases). What was sequenced was uninvolved lung tissue not adjacent to the tumor. The source is a human donor with non-small cell lung cancer. CDR3: CASQRTAGLGNYEQYF. In DNA form, the CDR3 reads TGTGCCAGCCAGCGGACGGCCGGCTTGGGGAACTACGAGCAGTACTTC.